These T cell receptor beta chains were read from a single sample in a study of blood T cell repertoires in COVID-19. Data came from immunoSEQ multiplex PCR; TCRdb stores just in-frame clones and leaves some out. The sample lists roughly 42,000 clones, 70% to 90% seen once, with roughly an eighth in the top ten. Input material: peripheral blood. The receptors originated from a human donor in a cohort sampled during active COVID-19. CDR3s include the opening cysteine and the closing phenylalanine or tryptophan. The order of the fields is D gene, J gene, V gene, clone size, CDR3 length, CDR3 DNA, CDR3 protein. The D gene is left open where the match is weak. Not every row has a clone size; where given, it reads once, few, many or a size class.

>NA|TRBJ1-2|TRBV11-2|NA|13
TGTGCCAGCAGCTTTGGGCAGAACTATGGCTACACCTTC
CASSFGQNYGYTF
>TRBD2|TRBJ2-4|TRBV5-4|NA|16
TGTGCCAGCAGCTTGGAGGCTAGCGGGGCCAAAAACATTCAGTACTTC
CASSLEASGAKNIQYF
>NA|TRBJ2-5|TRBV28|NA|13
TGTGCCAGCAATTTCCAATCCAGGGAGGCCCAGTACTTC
CASNFQSREAQYF
>NA|TRBJ1-2|TRBV2|few|13
TGTGCCAGCATTCGGACAGAGAACTATGGCTACACCTTC
CASIRTENYGYTF
>TRBD2|TRBJ2-2|TRBV7-2|once|16
TGTGCCAGCAGCTTAGCAGCGGGGGTTTTTACCGGGGAGCTGTTTTTT
CASSLAAGVFTGELFF
>NA|TRBJ2-3|TRBV30|NA|14
TGTGCCTGGAGTGGGCAGGGGCGGTCAGATACGCAGTATTTT
CAWSGQGRSDTQYF
>TRBD2|TRBJ2-3|TRBV28|once|16
TGTGCCAGCAGCTCGTCCTGGCGGGGGGGCACAGATACGCAGTATTTT
CASSSSWRGGTDTQYF
>NA|TRBJ1-4|TRBV6-5|NA|15
TGTGCCAGCAGTTACTCGGGACATGCTAATGAAAAACTGTTTTTT
CASSYSGHANEKLFF
>TRBD2|TRBJ2-3|TRBV4-2|few|17
TGTGCCAGCAGCCAAGCCCCGAGTAGCGGGGGCACAGATACGCAGTATTTT
CASSQAPSSGGTDTQYF
>TRBD1|TRBJ1-1|TRBV6-6|NA|14
TGTGCCAGCACTTACGGACAGGGAGGAACTGAAGCTTTCTTT
CASTYGQGGTEAFF
>NA|TRBJ2-5|TRBV3-1/TRBV3-2|NA|16
TGTGCCAGCAGCCCCGTCCTCCGGGACATAAAAGAGACCCAGTACTTC
CASSPVLRDIKETQYF
>NA|TRBJ1-2|TRBV24-1|NA|12
TGTGCCACCAGTGAACGTGGGGCTGGCTACACCTTC
CATSERGAGYTF
>NA|TRBJ1-4|TRBV25-1|NA|13
TGTGCCAGCAGGACAGGCGGTAATGAAAAACTGTTTTTT
CASRTGGNEKLFF
>TRBD1|TRBJ2-7|TRBV9|NA|15
TGTGCCAGCAGCCTTACCCAGGGGGCAAGGGACGAGCAGTACTTC
CASSLTQGARDEQYF